These 10 T cell receptor beta chains were sequenced from one sample in a study of OX40 agonist ivuxolimab in advanced cancers. This table comes from immunoSEQ multiplex PCR, and its TCRdb copy is limited to in-frame clones, with some not included. The data hold some 64,000 clones, with approximately 88% observed a single time. Sequenced here: CD4+ or CD8+ T cells sorted from blood, sampled in a trial of the OX40 agonist ivuxolimab. The source of these receptors is an adult with an advanced solid tumor such as melanoma, head and neck, liver or kidney cancer.

The V and J genes are TRBV15 and TRBJ2-3; a weak D match, TRBD2 (5 bases). Trimming shortened V by 5 bases and J by 0 bases, and 18 bases separated the two germline ends. This CDR3 contains 17 residues. The germline gives CDR1 LNHNV, CDR2 YYDKDF (reference sequence). The CDR3 nucleotides are TGTGCCACCAGCGGCTCCCGGAGCGGTGCTAGCACAGATACGCAGTATTTT. Translated: CATSGSRSGASTDTQYF.

The chain has TRBV4-3 and TRBJ2-3; no reliable D call. The CDR3 runs to 14 residues. Trimming stripped 3 bases from V and 5 bases from J, with 12 bases between. Germline lookup yields CDR1 LGHNA and CDR2 YSLEER. CDR3 region: CASSHPAQRDTQYF. CDR3 in DNA: TGCGCCAGCAGCCACCCCGCCCAGAGAGATACGCAGTATTTT.

The chain combines TRBV11-2 with TRBJ2-7; perhaps TRBD1 as D (5 bases). The germline V and J ends were trimmed by 4 bases and 3 bases, with 13 bases remaining between them. From germline, CDR1 is SGHAT and CDR2 FQNNGV. The CDR3 has 14 residues. DNA of the CDR3: TGTGCCAGCAGCTCGGACATAGGTGTCTACGAGCAGTACTTC. Translation: CASSSDIGVYEQYF.

The chain has TRBV4-3 and TRBJ2-7, with 12 nucleotides matching TRBD2. The length of the CDR3 is 16 residues. After removal of 2 bases from V and 2 bases from J, the junction contained 4 bases not matched to a gene. CDR1 and CDR2 (germline): LGHNA, YSLEER. CDR3 in DNA: TGCGCCAGCAGCCAACAACTAGCGGGAGGCACCTACGAGCAGTACTTC. Its translation: CASSQQLAGGTYEQYF.

V gene TRBV19 combines with J gene TRBJ2-1, with TRBD2 matching over 8 bases. The CDR3 covers 15 residues. In germline, CDR1 is LNHDA, CDR2 SQIVND (reference sequence). Trimming removed 3 bases from V and 4 bases from J; junction bases left unmatched: 5. In DNA, the CDR3 is TGTGCCAGTAGTATGGTAGCGGGACCTTACAATGAGCAGTTCTTC. As protein: CASSMVAGPYNEQFF.

The rearrangement links TRBV29-1 to TRBJ2-7, with 7 positions matching TRBD1. The germline CDR1 and CDR2 sequences are SQVTM and ANQGSEA. V shed 7 bases and J 2 bases; nucleotides not matched to a gene: 5. The CDR3 loop spans 12 amino acids. Here the CDR3 reads CSGTTGAYEQYF. In nucleotides, the CDR3 is TGCAGCGGAACTACAGGGGCCTACGAGCAGTACTTC.

The V call is TRBV9, the J call TRBJ2-1; D is uncertain. Germline CDR1 reads SGDLS; CDR2 reads YYNGEE. Trimming cost V 0 bases and J 10 bases, with 11 bases left between them. This CDR3 has 13 amino acids. The CDR3: CASSVATLGEQFF. The CDR3 DNA sequence: TGTGCCAGCAGCGTAGCTACCCTGGGGGAGCAGTTCTTC.

This clone was counted a few times. This chain joins TRBV28 and TRBJ2-7; maybe TRBD1 (6 bases). Germline CDR1 MDHEN, CDR2 SYDVKM. This CDR3 contains 12 residues. Trimming shortened V by 4 bases and J by 6 bases, and 10 bases separated the two germline ends. The CDR3 DNA sequence: TGTGCCAGCAGTTCGCCCAGGGGCGAGCAGTACTTC. Protein product: CASSSPRGEQYF.

This sequence joins TRBV4-1 and TRBJ1-2, with a possible D match to TRBD1 (5 bases). The V and J ends lost 2 bases and 4 bases respectively, with 8 bases between them. Germline V CDR1 and CDR2: MGHRA, YSYEKL. The CDR3 totals 13 residues. For the CDR3, the DNA is TGCGCCAGCAGCCAAACAGGTTTCTATGGCTACACCTTC. It specifies CASSQTGFYGYTF.

The genes are TRBV7-8 and TRBJ1-1; D unresolved. This CDR3 is 16 amino acids long. Trimming stripped 2 bases from V and 4 bases from J, with 17 bases between. From germline, CDR1 is SGHVS and CDR2 FQNEAQ. The CDR3 is CASSLNWVRESTEAFF. CDR3 in DNA: TGTGCCAGCAGCTTAAACTGGGTTAGAGAAAGCACTGAAGCTTTCTTT.